The present entry profiles one T cell receptor beta chain with its context. The sample belongs to a study of T cell responses to AZD1222 COVID-19 vaccine. Germline loops: CDR1 LGHNA, CDR2 YSLEER. CDR3 length: 16 amino acids. Between the trimmed V and J ends, which lost 0 bases and 0 bases, there was a span of 12 bases. Libraries were prepared by immunoSEQ multiplex PCR; TCRdb keeps only in-frame clonotypes and omits some of them. The table has about 140,000 clones, about 91% seen once. The receptor comes from an adult who received the AZD1222 COVID-19 vaccine. The chain couples TRBV4-3 to TRBJ2-7; tentatively, D is TRBD2 (6 bases). The starting material was peripheral blood, obtained 28 days after the second AZD1222 dose. For the CDR3, the DNA is TGCGCCAGCAGCCAAGATGGGGGGAGGAGCTCCTACGAGCAGTACTTC. This codes for CASSQDGGRSSYEQYF.